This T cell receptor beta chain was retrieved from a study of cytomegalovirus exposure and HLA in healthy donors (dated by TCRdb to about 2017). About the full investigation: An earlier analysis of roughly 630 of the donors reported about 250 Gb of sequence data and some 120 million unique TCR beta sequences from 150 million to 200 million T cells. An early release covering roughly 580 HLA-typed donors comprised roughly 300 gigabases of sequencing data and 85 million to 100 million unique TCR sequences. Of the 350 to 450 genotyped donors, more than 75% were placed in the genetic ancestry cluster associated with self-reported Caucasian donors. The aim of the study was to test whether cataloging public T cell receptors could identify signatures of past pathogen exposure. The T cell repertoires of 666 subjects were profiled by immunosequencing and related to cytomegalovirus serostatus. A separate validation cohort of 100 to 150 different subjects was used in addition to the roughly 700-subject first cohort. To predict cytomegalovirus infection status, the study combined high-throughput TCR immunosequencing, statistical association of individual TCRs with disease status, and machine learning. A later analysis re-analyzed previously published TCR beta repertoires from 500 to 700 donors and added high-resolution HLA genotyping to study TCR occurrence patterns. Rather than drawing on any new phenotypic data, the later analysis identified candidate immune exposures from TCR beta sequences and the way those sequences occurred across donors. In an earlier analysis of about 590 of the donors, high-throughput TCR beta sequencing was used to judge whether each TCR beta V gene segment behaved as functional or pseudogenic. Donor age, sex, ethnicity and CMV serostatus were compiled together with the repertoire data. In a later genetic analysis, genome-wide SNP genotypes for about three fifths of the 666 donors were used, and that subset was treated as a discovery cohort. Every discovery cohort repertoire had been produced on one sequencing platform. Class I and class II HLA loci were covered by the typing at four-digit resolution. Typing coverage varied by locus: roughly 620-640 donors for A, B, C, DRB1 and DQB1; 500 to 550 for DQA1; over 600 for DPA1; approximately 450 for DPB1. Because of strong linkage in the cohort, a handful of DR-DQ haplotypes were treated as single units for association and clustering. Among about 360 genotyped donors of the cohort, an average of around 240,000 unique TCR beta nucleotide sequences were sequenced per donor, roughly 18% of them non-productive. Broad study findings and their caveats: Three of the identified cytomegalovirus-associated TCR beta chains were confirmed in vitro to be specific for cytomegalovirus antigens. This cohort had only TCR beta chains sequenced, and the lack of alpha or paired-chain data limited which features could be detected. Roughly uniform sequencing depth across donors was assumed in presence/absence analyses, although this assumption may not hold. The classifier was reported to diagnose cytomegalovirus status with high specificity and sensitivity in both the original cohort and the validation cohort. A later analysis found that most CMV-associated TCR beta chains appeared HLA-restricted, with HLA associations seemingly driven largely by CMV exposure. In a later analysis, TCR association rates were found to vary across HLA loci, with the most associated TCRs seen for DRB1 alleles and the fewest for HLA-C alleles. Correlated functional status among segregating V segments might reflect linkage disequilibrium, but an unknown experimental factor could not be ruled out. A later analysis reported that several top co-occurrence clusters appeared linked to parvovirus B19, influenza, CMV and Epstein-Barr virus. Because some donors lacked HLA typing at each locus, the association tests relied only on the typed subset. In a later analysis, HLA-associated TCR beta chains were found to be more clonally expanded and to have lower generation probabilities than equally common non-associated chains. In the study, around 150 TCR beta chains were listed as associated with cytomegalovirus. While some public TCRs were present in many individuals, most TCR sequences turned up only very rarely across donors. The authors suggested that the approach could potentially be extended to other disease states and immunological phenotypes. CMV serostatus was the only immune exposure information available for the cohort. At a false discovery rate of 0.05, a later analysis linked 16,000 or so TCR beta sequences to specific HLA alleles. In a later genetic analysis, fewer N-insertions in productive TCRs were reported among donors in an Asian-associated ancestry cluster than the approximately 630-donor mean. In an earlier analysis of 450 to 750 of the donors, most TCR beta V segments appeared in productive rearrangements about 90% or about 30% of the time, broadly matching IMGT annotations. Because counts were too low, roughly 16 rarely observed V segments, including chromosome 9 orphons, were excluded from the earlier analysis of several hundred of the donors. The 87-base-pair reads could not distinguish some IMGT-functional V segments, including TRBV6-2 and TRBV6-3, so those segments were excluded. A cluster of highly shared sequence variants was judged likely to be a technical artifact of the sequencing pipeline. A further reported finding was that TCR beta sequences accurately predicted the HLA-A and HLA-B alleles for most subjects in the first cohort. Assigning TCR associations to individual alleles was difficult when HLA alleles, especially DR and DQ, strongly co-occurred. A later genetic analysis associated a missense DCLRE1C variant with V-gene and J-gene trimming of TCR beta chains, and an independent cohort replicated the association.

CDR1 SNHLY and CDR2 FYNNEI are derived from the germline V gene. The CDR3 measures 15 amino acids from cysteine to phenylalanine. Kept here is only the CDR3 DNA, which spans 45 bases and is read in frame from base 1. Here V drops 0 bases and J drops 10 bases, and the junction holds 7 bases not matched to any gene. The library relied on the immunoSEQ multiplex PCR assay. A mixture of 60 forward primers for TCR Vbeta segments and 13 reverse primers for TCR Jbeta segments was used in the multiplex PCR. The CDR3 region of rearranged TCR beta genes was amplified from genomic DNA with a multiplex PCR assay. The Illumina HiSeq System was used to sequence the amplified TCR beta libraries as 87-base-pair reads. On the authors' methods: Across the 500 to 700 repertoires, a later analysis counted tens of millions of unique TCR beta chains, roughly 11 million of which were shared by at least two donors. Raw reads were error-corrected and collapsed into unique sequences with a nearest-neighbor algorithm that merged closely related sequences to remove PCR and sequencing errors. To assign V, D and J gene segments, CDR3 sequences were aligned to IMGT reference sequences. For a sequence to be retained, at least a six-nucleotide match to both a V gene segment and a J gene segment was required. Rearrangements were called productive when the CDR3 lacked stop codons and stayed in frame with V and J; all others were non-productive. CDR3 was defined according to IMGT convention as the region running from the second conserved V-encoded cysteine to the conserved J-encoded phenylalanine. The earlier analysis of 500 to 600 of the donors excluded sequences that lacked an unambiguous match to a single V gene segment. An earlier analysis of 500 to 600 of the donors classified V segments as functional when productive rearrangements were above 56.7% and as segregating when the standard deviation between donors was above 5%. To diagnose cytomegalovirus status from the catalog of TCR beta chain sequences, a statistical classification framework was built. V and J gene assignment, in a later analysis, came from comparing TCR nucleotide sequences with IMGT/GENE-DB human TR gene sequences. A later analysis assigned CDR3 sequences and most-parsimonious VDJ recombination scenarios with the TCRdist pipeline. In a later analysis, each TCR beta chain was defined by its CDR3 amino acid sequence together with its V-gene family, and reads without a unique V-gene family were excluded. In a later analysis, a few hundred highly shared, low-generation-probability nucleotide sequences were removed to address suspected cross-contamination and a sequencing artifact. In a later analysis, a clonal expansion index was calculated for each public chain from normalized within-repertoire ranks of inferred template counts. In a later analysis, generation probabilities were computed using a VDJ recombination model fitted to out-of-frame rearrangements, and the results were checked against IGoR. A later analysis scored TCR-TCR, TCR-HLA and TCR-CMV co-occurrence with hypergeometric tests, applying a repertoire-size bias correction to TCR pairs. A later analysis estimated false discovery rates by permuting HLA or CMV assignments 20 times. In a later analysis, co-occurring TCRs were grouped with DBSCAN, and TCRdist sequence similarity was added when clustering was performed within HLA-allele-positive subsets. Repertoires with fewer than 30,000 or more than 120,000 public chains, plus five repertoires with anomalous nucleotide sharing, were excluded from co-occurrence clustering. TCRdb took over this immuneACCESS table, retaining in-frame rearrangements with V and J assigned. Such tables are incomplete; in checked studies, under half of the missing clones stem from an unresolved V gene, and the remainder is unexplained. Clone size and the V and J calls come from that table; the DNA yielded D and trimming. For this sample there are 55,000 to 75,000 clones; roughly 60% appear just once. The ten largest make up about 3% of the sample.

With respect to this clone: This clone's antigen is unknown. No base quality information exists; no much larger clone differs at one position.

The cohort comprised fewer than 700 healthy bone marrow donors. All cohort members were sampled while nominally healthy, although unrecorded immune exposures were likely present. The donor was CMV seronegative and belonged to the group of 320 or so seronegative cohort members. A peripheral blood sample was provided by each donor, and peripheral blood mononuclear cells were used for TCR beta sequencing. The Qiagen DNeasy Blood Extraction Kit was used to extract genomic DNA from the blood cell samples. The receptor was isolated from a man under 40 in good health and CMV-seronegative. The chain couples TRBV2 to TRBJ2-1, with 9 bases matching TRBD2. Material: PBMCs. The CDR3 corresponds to CASSEASGGPPEQFF. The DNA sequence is TGTGCCAGCAGTGAAGCTAGCGGGGGCCCTCCCGAGCAGTTCTTC. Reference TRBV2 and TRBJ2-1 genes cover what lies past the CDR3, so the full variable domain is EPEVTQTPSHQVTQMGQEVILRCVPISNHLYFYWYRQILGQKVEFLVSFYNNEISEKSEIFDDQFSVERPDGSNFTLKIRSTKLEDSAMYFCASSEASGGPPEQFFGPGTRLTVL.